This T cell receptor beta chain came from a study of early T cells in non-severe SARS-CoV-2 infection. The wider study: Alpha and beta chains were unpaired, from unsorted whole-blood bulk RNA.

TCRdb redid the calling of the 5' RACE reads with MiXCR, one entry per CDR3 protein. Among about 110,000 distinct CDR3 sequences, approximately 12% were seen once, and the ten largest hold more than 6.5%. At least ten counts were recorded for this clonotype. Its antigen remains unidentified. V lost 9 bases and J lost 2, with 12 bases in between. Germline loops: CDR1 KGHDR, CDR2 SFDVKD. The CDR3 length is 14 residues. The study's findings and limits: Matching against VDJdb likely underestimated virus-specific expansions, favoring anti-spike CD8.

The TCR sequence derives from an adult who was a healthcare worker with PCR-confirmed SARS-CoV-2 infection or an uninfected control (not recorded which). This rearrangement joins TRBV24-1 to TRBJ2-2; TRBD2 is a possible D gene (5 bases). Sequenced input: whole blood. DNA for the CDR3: TGTGCCACCCGGGTGGGAGCAAACACCGGGGAGCTGTTTTTT. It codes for CATRVGANTGELFF.